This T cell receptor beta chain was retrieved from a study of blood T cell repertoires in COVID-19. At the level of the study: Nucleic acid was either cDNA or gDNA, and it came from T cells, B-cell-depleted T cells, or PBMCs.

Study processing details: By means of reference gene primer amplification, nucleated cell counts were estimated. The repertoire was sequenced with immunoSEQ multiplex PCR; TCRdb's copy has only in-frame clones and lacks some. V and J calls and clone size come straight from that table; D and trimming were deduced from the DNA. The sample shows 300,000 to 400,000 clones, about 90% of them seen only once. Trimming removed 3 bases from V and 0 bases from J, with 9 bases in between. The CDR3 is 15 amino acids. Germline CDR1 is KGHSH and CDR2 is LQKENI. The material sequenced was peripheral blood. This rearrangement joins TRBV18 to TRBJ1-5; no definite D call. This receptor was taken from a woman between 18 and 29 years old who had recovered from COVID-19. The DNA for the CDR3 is TGTGCCAGCTCACCCGAGCGGTATAGCAATCAGCCCCAGCATTTT. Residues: CASSPERYSNQPQHF.